The rows below give T cell receptor beta chains drawn from one sample of a study of cytomegalovirus exposure and HLA in healthy donors. Generated by immunoSEQ multiplex PCR, the TCRdb table keeps only in-frame clones and is missing some. The sample shows 100,000 or so clones, over 75% of them seen only once. The sequenced sample was PBMCs. These receptors were collected from a woman aged 35 to 49 in good health and CMV-seropositive. Each CDR3 is given with its conserved first and last residue. The D gene is left open where the match is weak. A row's size may be missing; if present it is once, few, many or a size class.

size | J | D | V | CDR3 | DNA
NA | TRBJ2-5 | NA | TRBV2 | CASSQDSLGETQYF | TGTGCCAGCAGTCAGGACTCACTAGGAGAGACCCAGTACTTC
NA | TRBJ1-3 | NA | TRBV9 | CASSVDRGSGNTIYF | TGTGCCAGCAGCGTAGACCGGGGCTCTGGAAACACCATATATTTT
once | TRBJ2-7 | NA | TRBV27 | CASSFSRDLFSAYEQYF | TGTGCCAGCAGTTTTTCGCGAGACTTGTTTTCGGCCTACGAGCAGTACTTC
NA | TRBJ1-6 | TRBD1 | TRBV5-6 | CASSFTTGGYSPLHF | TGTGCCAGCAGCTTCACGACAGGGGGATATTCACCCCTCCACTTT
NA | TRBJ2-7 | TRBD2 | TRBV4-2 | CASSQIAGEFYEQYF | TGTGCCAGCAGCCAAATAGCGGGAGAATTTTACGAGCAGTACTTC
NA | TRBJ2-1 | TRBD1 | TRBV18 | CASSPTRDRVSYNEQFF | TGTGCCAGCTCACCGACCAGGGACAGGGTCTCCTACAATGAGCAGTTCTTC
NA | TRBJ2-3 | TRBD2 | TRBV5-1 | CASSSPRGEGRLTDTQYF | TGCGCCAGCAGCTCACCCAGAGGGGAGGGCCGGCTTACAGATACGCAGTATTTT
NA | TRBJ2-7 | TRBD1 | TRBV27 | CASSPRPGQGYEQYF | TGTGCCAGCAGTCCACGCCCGGGACAGGGCTACGAGCAGTACTTC
NA | TRBJ2-7 | TRBD1 | TRBV25-1 | CASRGDRGLYEQYF | TGTGCCAGCAGGGGGGACAGGGGGCTTTACGAGCAGTACTTC
NA | TRBJ1-5 | TRBD1 | TRBV28 | CASSLSTGTEQPQHF | TGTGCCAGCAGTTTATCGACAGGGACGGAGCAGCCCCAGCATTTT
once | TRBJ1-6 | NA | TRBV2 | CASRVEGYNSPLHF | TGTGCCAGCAGGGTGGAGGGGTATAATTCACCCCTCCACTTT
NA | TRBJ1-4 | NA | TRBV5-1 | CASSLVGGFATNEKLFF | TGCGCCAGCAGCTTGGTTGGGGGCTTTGCAACTAATGAAAAACTGTTTTTT
NA | TRBJ2-7 | NA | TRBV1 | CTSSQDQDRGYTLSYEQYF | TGCACCAGCAGCCAAGATCAGGACAGGGGGTACACCTTATCCTACGAGCAGTACTTC
once | TRBJ2-5 | TRBD1 | TRBV7-8 | CASSVRTGNIQETQYF | TGTGCCAGCAGCGTCCGGACAGGGAATATCCAAGAGACCCAGTACTTC
few | TRBJ2-1 | TRBD2 | TRBV29-1 | CSVRAAGGVYNEQFF | TGCAGCGTTCGGGCTGCGGGAGGCGTTTACAATGAGCAGTTCTTC
NA | TRBJ1-1 | NA | TRBV4-2 | CASSQYGGNTEAFF | TGTGCCAGCAGCCAGTACGGGGGGAACACTGAAGCTTTCTTT
NA | TRBJ1-6 | TRBD1 | TRBV9 | CASGVEVTGNSPLHF | TGTGCCAGCGGCGTAGAAGTGACAGGGAATTCACCCCTCCACTTT
NA | TRBJ2-7 | TRBD1 | TRBV27 | CASSPDRVFYEQYF | TGTGCCAGTTCTCCGGACAGGGTATTCTACGAGCAGTACTTC
NA | TRBJ2-1 | TRBD1 | TRBV7-9 | CASSLEGARNEQFF | TGTGCCAGCAGCCTCGAGGGGGCTCGAAATGAGCAGTTCTTC
NA | TRBJ2-7 | NA | TRBV19 | CASSISRDTYEQYF | TGTGCCAGTAGTATCTCCCGGGACACGTACGAGCAGTACTTC
NA | TRBJ2-3 | TRBD1 | TRBV4-2 | CASSQTGGLDTQYF | TGTGCCAGCAGCCAGACAGGGGGCCTGGATACGCAGTATTTT
NA | TRBJ2-1 | NA | TRBV2 | CASRGLSHNEQFF | TGTGCCAGCAGGGGACTCAGCCACAATGAGCAGTTCTTC
NA | TRBJ2-5 | NA | TRBV2 | CASSDRGGETQYF | TGTGCCAGCAGTGACAGGGGTGGGGAGACCCAGTACTTC
NA | TRBJ2-5 | NA | TRBV5-5 | CASSATLEPQTQYF | TGTGCCAGCAGCGCCACTCTAGAACCACAGACCCAGTACTTC
NA | TRBJ2-7 | NA | TRBV11-2 | CASSLVSSGGGRIPYEQYF | TGTGCCAGCAGCTTAGTAAGCTCCGGGGGCGGGAGAATCCCCTACGAGCAGTACTTC
NA | TRBJ1-2 | TRBD1 | TRBV6-1 | CASSEGWGTGNGYTF | TGTGCCAGCAGTGAAGGATGGGGGACAGGGAACGGCTACACCTTC
few | TRBJ1-2 | TRBD1 | TRBV28 | CASSFVWTGRHGYTF | TGTGCCAGCAGTTTCGTCTGGACAGGGCGCCATGGCTACACCTTC
once | TRBJ2-7 | NA | TRBV4-1 | CASSQAFTRQYF | TGCGCCAGCAGCCAAGCATTCACGAGGCAGTACTTC
once | TRBJ1-3 | NA | TRBV5-1 | CASSYPRASGNTIYF | TGCGCCAGCAGTTACCCCAGGGCCTCTGGAAACACCATATATTTT
NA | TRBJ2-1 | NA | TRBV7-9 | CASSFVASLGWDEQFF | TGTGCCAGCAGCTTTGTGGCTAGCCTCGGTTGGGATGAGCAGTTCTTC
NA | TRBJ2-7 | NA | TRBV2 | CASSATPASSEYF | TGTGCCAGCAGTGCAACCCCCGCTAGCTCCGAGTACTTC
NA | TRBJ2-3 | TRBD2 | TRBV4-2 | CASSPLFRGVTDTQYF | TGTGCCAGCAGCCCGCTCTTTCGGGGGGTCACAGATACGCAGTATTTT
NA | TRBJ1-5 | NA | TRBV5-8 | CASSFEPGSNQPQHF | TGTGCCAGCAGCTTTGAACCCGGTAGCAATCAGCCCCAGCATTTT
few | TRBJ2-1 | NA | TRBV6-6 | CASSLTIYNEQFF | TGTGCCAGCAGTTTAACTATTTACAATGAGCAGTTCTTC
NA | TRBJ2-7 | TRBD1 | TRBV18 | CASSPGVTGGTIIPLYEQYF | TGTGCCAGCTCACCAGGTGTCACAGGGGGCACGATTATCCCACTCTACGAGCAGTACTTC
NA | TRBJ2-3 | TRBD2 | TRBV27 | CASSLIAGPVTDTQYF | TGTGCCAGCAGTCTAATAGCGGGGCCCGTCACAGATACGCAGTATTTT
NA | TRBJ2-2 | NA | TRBV11-1 | CASSRDSNTGELFF | TGTGCCAGCAGCCGGGACTCGAACACCGGGGAGCTGTTTTTT
NA | TRBJ2-3 | NA | TRBV10-3 | CASAFTDTSTDTQYF | TGTGCCTCTGCGTTTACAGATACTAGCACAGATACGCAGTATTTT
NA | TRBJ2-1 | TRBD2 | TRBV5-1 | CASSLASGRGGDNEQFF | TGCGCCAGCAGCTTGGCGTCCGGGCGGGGGGGGGACAATGAGCAGTTCTTC
once | TRBJ2-7 | NA | TRBV9 | CASSVGAGQAYGQYF | TGTGCCAGCAGCGTTGGGGCGGGGCAAGCCTACGGGCAGTACTTC
NA | TRBJ2-1 | NA | TRBV6-4 | CASSDELTRGLFF | TGTGCCAGCAGTGACGAATTGACTAGGGGGCTGTTCTTC
few | TRBJ2-3 | TRBD2 | TRBV5-8 | CASSSARLASTDTQYF | TGTGCCAGCAGCTCAGCAAGACTAGCGAGCACAGATACGCAGTATTTT
NA | TRBJ1-1 | NA | TRBV29-1 | CSVRTDLTEAFF | TGCAGCGTTCGGACAGATCTAACTGAAGCTTTCTTT
few | TRBJ2-3 | TRBD2 | TRBV9 | CASSVSGGPDTQYF | TGTGCCAGCAGCGTTAGCGGGGGGCCAGATACGCAGTATTTT
NA | TRBJ2-1 | NA | TRBV28 | CASSPEINEQFF | TGTGCCAGCAGCCCGGAGATCAATGAGCAGTTCTTC
NA | TRBJ2-7 | TRBD2 | TRBV28 | CASTYYGLASYEQYF | TGTGCCAGCACATATTACGGACTAGCGAGCTACGAGCAGTACTTC
NA | TRBJ2-5 | NA | TRBV5-1 | CASSLRGGTETQYF | TGCGCCAGCAGCTTGAGGGGGGGGACGGAGACCCAGTACTTC